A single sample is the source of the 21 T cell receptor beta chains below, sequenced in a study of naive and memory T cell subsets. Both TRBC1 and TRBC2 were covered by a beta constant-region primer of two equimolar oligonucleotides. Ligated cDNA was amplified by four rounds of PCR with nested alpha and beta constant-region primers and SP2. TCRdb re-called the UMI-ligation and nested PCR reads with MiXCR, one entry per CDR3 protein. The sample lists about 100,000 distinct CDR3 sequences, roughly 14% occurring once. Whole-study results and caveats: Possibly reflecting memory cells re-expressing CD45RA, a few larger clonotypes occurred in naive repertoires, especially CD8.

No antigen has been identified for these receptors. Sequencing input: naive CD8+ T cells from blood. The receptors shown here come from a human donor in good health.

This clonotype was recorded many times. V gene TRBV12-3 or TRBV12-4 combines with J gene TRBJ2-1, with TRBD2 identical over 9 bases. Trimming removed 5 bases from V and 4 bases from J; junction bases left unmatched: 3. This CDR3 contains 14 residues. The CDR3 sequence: CASSPTSGYNEQFF. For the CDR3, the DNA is TGTGCCAGCAGTCCGACTAGCGGTTACAATGAGCAGTTCTTC.

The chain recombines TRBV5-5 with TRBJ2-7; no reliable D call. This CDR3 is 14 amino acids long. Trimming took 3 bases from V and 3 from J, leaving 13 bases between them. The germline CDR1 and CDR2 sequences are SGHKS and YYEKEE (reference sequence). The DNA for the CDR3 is TGTGCCAGCAGCTCAATACTTACGGGCTACGAGCAGTACTTC. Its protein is CASSSILTGYEQYF.

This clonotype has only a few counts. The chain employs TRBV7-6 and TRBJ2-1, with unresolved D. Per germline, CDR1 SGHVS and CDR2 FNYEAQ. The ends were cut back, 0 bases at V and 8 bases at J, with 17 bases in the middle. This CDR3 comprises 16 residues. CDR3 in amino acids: CASSLANPPRVDEQFF. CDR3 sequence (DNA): TGTGCCAGCAGCTTAGCGAACCCCCCCCGTGTCGATGAGCAGTTCTTC.

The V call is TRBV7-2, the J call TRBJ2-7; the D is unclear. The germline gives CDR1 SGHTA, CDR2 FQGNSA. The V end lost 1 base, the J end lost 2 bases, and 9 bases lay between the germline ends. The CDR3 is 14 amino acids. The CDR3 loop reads CASSLEAGTYEQYF. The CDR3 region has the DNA TGTGCCAGCAGCTTAGAAGCAGGAACCTACGAGCAGTACTTC.

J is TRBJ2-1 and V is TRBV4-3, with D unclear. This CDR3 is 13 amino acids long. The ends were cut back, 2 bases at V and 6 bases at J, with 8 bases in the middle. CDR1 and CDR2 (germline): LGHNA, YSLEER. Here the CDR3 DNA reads TGCGCCAGCAGCCAAACTCGGGCCAATGAGCAGTTCTTC. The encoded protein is CASSQTRANEQFF.

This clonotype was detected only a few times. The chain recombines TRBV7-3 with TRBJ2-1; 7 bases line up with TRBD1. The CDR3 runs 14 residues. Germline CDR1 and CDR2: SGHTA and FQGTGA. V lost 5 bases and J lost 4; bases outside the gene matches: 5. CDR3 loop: CASSPGQAYNEQFF. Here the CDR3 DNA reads TGTGCCAGCAGCCCAGGACAGGCTTACAATGAGCAGTTCTTC. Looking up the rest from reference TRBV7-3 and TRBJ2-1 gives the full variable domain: GAGVSQTPSNKVTEKGKYVELRCDPISGHTALYWYRQSLGQGPEFLIYFQGTGAADDSGLPNDRFFAVRPEGSVSTLKIQRTERGDSAVYLCASSPGQAYNEQFFGPGTRLTVL.

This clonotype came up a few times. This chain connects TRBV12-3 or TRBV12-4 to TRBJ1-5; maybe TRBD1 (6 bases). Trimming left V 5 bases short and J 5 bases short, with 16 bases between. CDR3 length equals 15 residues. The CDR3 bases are TGTGCCAGCAGTAGCAGGGGATTTATGCATCAGCCCCAGCATTTT. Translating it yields CASSSRGFMHQPQHF.

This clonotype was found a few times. The CDR3 DNA reads TGTGCCAGCAGCTTGAGATACTCCGATACGCAGTATTTT. Translating gives CASSLRYSDTQYF. This chain links TRBV5-5 with TRBJ2-3; the D is unclear. The CDR3 loop spans 13 amino acids. The germline CDR1 and CDR2 sequences are SGHKS and YYEKEE (reference sequence). V lost 1 base and J 6 bases, leaving 9 bases between the germline ends.

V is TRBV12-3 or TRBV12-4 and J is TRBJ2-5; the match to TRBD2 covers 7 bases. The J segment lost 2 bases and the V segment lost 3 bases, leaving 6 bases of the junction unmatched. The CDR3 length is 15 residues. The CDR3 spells CASSFGQGGQETQYF. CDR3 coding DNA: TGTGCCAGCAGTTTTGGGCAGGGAGGGCAAGAGACCCAGTACTTC.

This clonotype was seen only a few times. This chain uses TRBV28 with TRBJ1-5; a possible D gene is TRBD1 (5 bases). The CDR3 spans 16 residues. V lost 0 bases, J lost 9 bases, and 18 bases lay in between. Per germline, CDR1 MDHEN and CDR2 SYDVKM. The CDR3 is CASSLWGGTPGGPQHF. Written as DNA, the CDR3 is TGTGCCAGCAGTTTATGGGGGGGGACTCCCGGGGGGCCCCAGCATTTT.

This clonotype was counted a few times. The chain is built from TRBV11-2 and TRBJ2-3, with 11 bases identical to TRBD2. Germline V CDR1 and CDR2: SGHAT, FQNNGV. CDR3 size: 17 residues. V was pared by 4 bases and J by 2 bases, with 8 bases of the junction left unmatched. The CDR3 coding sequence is TGTGCCAGCAGCTCGATTACTAGCGGGGGAAACACAGATACGCAGTATTTT. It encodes CASSSITSGGNTDTQYF.

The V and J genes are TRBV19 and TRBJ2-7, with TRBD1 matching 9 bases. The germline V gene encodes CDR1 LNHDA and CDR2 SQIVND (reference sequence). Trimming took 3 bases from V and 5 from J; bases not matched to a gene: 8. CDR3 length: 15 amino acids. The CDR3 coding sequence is TGTGCCAGTAGTATGTGGGGACAGGGTGCGGACGAGCAGTACTTC. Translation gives CASSMWGQGADEQYF. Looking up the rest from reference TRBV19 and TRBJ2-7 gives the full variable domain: DGGITQSPKYLFRKEGQNVTLSCEQNLNHDAMYWYRQDPGQGLRLIYYSQIVNDFQKGDIAEGYSVSREKKESFPLTVTSAQKNPTAFYLCASSMWGQGADEQYFGPGTRLTVT.

Written as DNA, the CDR3 is TGTGCCAGCAGCGTATCTGGACAGGGGGCAAGGAATGAGCAGTTCTTC. It codes for CASSVSGQGARNEQFF. This sequence joins TRBV9 and TRBJ2-1; TRBD1 matches at 11 bases. V lost 1 base and J lost 7; bases outside the gene matches: 7. CDR3 length: 16 amino acids. Looked up from germline, CDR1 is SGDLS and CDR2 is YYNGEE.

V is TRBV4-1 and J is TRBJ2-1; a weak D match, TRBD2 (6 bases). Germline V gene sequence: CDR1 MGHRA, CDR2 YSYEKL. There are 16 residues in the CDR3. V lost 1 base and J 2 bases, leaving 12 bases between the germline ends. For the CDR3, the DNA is TGCGCCAGCAGCCAAGCGGGACTTTCTACCTACAATGAGCAGTTCTTC. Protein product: CASSQAGLSTYNEQFF.

The CDR3 loop reads CASSPRTVQETQYF. In DNA, the CDR3 is TGTGCCAGCAGTCCGCGGACAGTGCAAGAGACCCAGTACTTC. This chain joins TRBV12-3 or TRBV12-4 and TRBJ2-5; tentatively, D is TRBD1 (6 bases). The CDR3 extends over 14 amino acids. Deletions cut 5 bases from V and 2 bases from J, with 12 bases between.

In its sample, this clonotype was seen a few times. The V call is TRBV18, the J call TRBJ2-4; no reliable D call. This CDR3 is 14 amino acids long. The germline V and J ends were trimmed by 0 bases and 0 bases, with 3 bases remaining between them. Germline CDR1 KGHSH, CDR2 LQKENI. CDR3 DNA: TGTGCCAGCTCACCACCGGTAGCCAAAAACATTCAGTACTTC. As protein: CASSPPVAKNIQYF.

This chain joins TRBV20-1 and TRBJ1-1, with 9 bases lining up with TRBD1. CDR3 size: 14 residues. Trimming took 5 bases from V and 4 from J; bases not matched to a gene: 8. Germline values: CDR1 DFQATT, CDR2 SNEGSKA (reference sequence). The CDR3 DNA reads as TGCAGTGCTGGGCCGGGACAGGGAATCACTGAAGCTTTCTTT. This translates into CSAGPGQGITEAFF.

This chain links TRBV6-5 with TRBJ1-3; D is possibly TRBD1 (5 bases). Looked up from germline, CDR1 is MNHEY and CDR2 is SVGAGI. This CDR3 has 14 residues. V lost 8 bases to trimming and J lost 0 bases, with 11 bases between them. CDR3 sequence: CASGDGSSGNTIYF. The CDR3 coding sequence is TGTGCCAGCGGGGACGGGAGCTCTGGAAACACCATATATTTT.

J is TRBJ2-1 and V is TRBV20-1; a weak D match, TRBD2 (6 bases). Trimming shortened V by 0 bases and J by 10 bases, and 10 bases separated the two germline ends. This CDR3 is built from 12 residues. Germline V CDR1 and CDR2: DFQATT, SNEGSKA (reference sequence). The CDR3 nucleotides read TGCAGTGCTAGAGAAGCGGGCCAGGAGCAGTTCTTC. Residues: CSAREAGQEQFF.

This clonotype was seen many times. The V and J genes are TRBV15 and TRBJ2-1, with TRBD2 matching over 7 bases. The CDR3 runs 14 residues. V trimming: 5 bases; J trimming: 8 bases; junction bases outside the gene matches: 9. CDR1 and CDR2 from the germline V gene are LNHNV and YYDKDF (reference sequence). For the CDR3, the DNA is TGTGCCACCAGCCCTAGGACTAGTCGGGATGAGCAGTTCTTC. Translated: CATSPRTSRDEQFF. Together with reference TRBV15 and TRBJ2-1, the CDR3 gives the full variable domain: DAMVIQNPRYQVTQFGKPVTLSCSQTLNHNVMYWYQQKSSQAPKLLFHYYDKDFNNEADTPDNFQSRRPNTSFCFLDIRSPGLGDTAMYLCATSPRTSRDEQFFGPGTRLTVL.

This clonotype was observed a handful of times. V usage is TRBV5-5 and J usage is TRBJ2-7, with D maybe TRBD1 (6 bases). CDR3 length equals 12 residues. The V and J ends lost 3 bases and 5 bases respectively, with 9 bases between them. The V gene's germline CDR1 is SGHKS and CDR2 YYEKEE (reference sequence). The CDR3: CASSSGAHEQYF. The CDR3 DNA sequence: TGTGCCAGCAGCTCAGGGGCCCACGAGCAGTACTTC. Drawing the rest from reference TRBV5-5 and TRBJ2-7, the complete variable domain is DAGVTQSPTHLIKTRGQQVTLRCSPISGHKSVSWYQQVLGQGPQFIFQYYEKEERGRGNFPDRFSARQFPNYSSELNVNALLLGDSALYLCASSSGAHEQYFGPGTRLTVT.